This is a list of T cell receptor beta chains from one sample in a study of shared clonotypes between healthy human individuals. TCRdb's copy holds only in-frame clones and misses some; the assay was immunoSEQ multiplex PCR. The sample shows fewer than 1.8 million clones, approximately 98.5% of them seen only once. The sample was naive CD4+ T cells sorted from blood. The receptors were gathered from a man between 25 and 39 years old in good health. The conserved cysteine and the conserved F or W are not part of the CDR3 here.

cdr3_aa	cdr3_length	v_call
AWSEGGNYGYT	11	TRBV30
ASSLGGHEV	9	TRBV7-2
ASAIEITGELF	11	TRBV7-3
ASSFSTGGAAGYT	13	TRBV5-1
AISPPLYGREGDTQY	15	TRBV10-3
ASSKASEQY	9	TRBV18
ASSLSGGLGDTQY	13	TRBV5-1
ASSQATLAEYTGELF	15	TRBV11-3
ASSPWDRGVNNEQF	14	TRBV18
ASSLGLAGEQY	11	TRBV11-3
ASSNTGVYSYEQY	13	TRBV27
ASSQVQAYEQY	11	TRBV14
ASSLGLENEKLF	12	TRBV4-3
ASRKPGLELDVQF	13	TRBV2
ASSVGRDNQPQH	12	TRBV2
ASSLTGAPGYT	11	TRBV5-6
ASKAGGQGVIGLTEAF	16	TRBV27
ASSLGLALQETQY	13	TRBV5-1
ASSLPDRRQF	10	TRBV11-1
ASSRTSGDQETQY	13	TRBV5-4
ASSFTVGTNNEQF	13	TRBV28
ASREPGLAGWLPF	13	TRBV25-1
ASSYGLSTDTQY	12	TRBV6-6
ASSYTSWREIGYT	13	TRBV6-5
ASSQVLAGSSYEQY	14	TRBV4-3
STPGERSNTGELF	13	TRBV29-1
ASSESNNQPQH	11	TRBV10-2
ASSIRSSGNTIY	12	TRBV19
ASSPTGTQETQY	12	TRBV5-1
ASSDSRAPPLTTGELF	16	TRBV6-4
ASSLRTGADEQY	12	TRBV28
ASTTGGHTDTQY	12	TRBV5-4
ASSSLTGTGTYEQY	14	TRBV7-9
ASSLPTTGGFGEQY	14	TRBV5-4
ASSLDRGQGEQY	12	TRBV27
ASSPRQGLGSNQPQH	15	TRBV27
ASSPSHKEQY	10	TRBV28
ASSESPSTDTQY	12	TRBV10-1
ASSYQHGYT	9	TRBV28
ASSLVYPDNEQF	12	TRBV7-9
ASSPGSGRQPQH	12	TRBV6-1
ASGSPSSYEQY	11	TRBV7-2
ASSRVTDTQY	10	TRBV6-6
SVARHFSYNEQF	12	TRBV29-1
ASSSYRDRQTGELF	14	TRBV5-4
ASSPGLASDTQY	12	TRBV5-1
ASSVGTSGFDTQY	13	TRBV9
ASSFSGTNTGELF	13	TRBV5-4
ASHLGPGYEQY	11	TRBV6-5
ASSAGGGPSRNEQF	14	TRBV6-4
ASRPPGSRDEQF	12	TRBV5-5
ASSLAPRLNTEAF	13	TRBV7-8
SVAGGNTGELF	11	TRBV29-1
ALRRDLYYEQY	11	TRBV10-1